This T cell receptor (beta chain) emerged from a study of blood T cell repertoires in COVID-19. Study at large: The samples span acute and convalescent COVID-19 from the United States, Italy and Spain. T cells, B-cell-depleted T cells, or PBMCs provided the cDNA or gDNA that served as material.

Original analysis: Estimated nucleated cell counts came from reference gene primer amplification. Assay: immunoSEQ multiplex PCR; the TCRdb copy retains only in-frame clones and omits some. V, J and clone size derive from that table, while D and trimming were established from the DNA sequence. The table records 110,000 to 150,000 clones, 90% of them present only once. The ends lost 6 bases at V and 5 bases at J; junction bases unmatched: 5. This CDR3 comprises 13 residues. Germline CDR1 is SNHLY and CDR2 is FYNNEI. This clonotype was sampled from a woman older than 75 with acute or convalescent COVID-19. V gene TRBV2 combines with J gene TRBJ2-5, with TRBD1 matching 8 bases. The source material was peripheral blood. The CDR3 DNA is TGTGCCAGCAGGAAAGGACAGGGTGAGACCCAGTACTTC. This sequence encodes CASRKGQGETQYF.